This T cell receptor beta chain derives from a study of blood T cells in healthy people across ages. This CDR3 region has 13 residues. V shed 0 bases and J shed 9 bases, with 9 bases lying between them. Germline CDR1 is LNHNV and CDR2 is YYDKDF (reference sequence). Through a sample-barcoded 5' primer and a J-beta primer mix, a second PCR was run for 7 to 11 cycles. TCRdb independently ran MiXCR on the 5' RACE reads; one entry per CDR3 protein. The data hold more than 550,000 distinct CDR3 sequences, with about 20% observed a single time. There are a few counts of this clonotype. Russia was home to the donors, healthy Caucasian individuals aged roughly 6 to 100.

The sequence derives from a man between 65 and 80 years old in good health. The sample was blood. The rearrangement links TRBV15 to TRBJ2-1, with D hard to call. The CDR3 here is CATSRDLRTEQFF. The CDR3 region has the DNA TGTGCCACCAGCAGAGATTTACGGACTGAGCAGTTCTTC.